Included here is one T cell receptor beta chain sequence, with context. The antigen remains unidentified. This entry belongs to a study of CXCR3-negative and CXCR3-positive naive CD8 T cells. Findings and limits, study-wide: Researchers report that CXCR3-positive naive cells carry more hydrophobic TRB CDR3s than CXCR3-negative naive cells. In both naive subsets diversity was comparably high, whereas memory CD8+ cells showed much lower diversity.

With UMI labels, 5' RACE was used to prepare the TRB cDNA libraries. Using the 5' RACE reads, TCRdb records one entry per CDR3 protein without DNA. This repertoire includes roughly 120,000 distinct CDR3 sequences. Per germline, CDR1 LGHDT and CDR2 YNNKEL (reference sequence). This CDR3 region has 13 residues. Material: naive CXCR3+ CD8+ T cells from blood. Noted subset: CD45RO-CCR7+CD27+CD95- naive CD8+ T cells expressing CXCR3 (TNR3+). The source of this sequence is a human donor in good health. Some clones in this sample may be carry-over from other donors' samples. V and J are TRBV3-1 and TRBJ1-1. This CDR3 reads CASSHREVTEAFF.